The rows below give T cell receptor beta chains drawn from one sample of a study of patients and donors after allogeneic stem cell transplantation. A single record per CDR3 protein comes from TCRdb applying MiXCR to the RT-PCR reads. This sample yields roughly 960,000 distinct CDR3 sequences, of which roughly 17% are seen a single time; 5% to 6.5% belongs to the top ten. Sequencing input: blood, either unsorted or a sorted T cell fraction (not recorded which). Receptors were obtained from a human donor who was either an allogeneic HSCT recipient or a stem cell or donor lymphocyte infusion donor (not recorded which). It is not recorded whose cells these are; they may come from a transplant donor. Each CDR3 is given with its conserved first and last residue. The D gene is left open where the match is weak. Expanded clones get a size class; other rows say once, few or many, or leave the size out.

>TRBD2|TRBV7-8|few|TRBJ2-3
CASSLDLAERPDTQYF
TGTGCCAGCAGCTTAGATCTAGCGGAACGACCAGATACGCAGTATTTT
>TRBD1|TRBV12-3/TRBV12-4|NA|TRBJ1-6
CASSFRTGPSPLHF
TGTGCCAGCAGTTTTCGGACAGGCCCCTCACCCCTCCACTTT
>TRBD1|TRBV6-1|NA|TRBJ2-2
CASSDRTGSYTGELFF
TGTGCCAGCAGTGATAGGACAGGGTCGTACACCGGGGAGCTGTTTTTT
>NA|TRBV12-3/TRBV12-4|few|TRBJ1-1
CASSLIDGVNTEAFF
TGTGCCAGCAGTCTAATCGACGGAGTGAACACTGAAGCTTTCTTT
>TRBD2|TRBV11-2|NA|TRBJ2-3
CASSPQRLAGGSTDTQYF
TGTGCCAGCAGCCCCCAGAGACTAGCGGGGGGTAGCACAGATACGCAGTATTTT
>TRBD2|TRBV7-9|NA|TRBJ2-7
CASSLTSGIDEQYF
TGTGCCAGCAGCTTGACTAGCGGGATCGACGAGCAGTACTTC
>NA|TRBV5-6|few|TRBJ1-2
CASSLVRSAIDDGYTF
TGTGCCAGCAGCTTGGTAAGGTCAGCGATAGACGATGGCTACACCTTC
>NA|TRBV5-1|many|TRBJ2-2
CASSLGPLNTGELFF
TGCGCCAGCAGCCTGGGTCCCTTGAACACCGGGGAGCTGTTTTTT
>TRBD1|TRBV9|NA|TRBJ2-7
CASSARKDRAPYEQYF
TGTGCCAGCAGCGCCCGGAAAGACAGGGCACCATACGAGCAGTACTTC
>NA|TRBV3-1|few|TRBJ1-1
CASSQGGRAWAFF
TGTGCCAGCAGCCAAGGGGGTCGGGCGTGGGCTTTCTTT
>NA|TRBV18|NA|TRBJ1-2
CASSPDLRYGYTF
TGTGCCAGCTCACCAGACTTACGATATGGCTACACCTTC
>NA|TRBV5-1|NA|TRBJ1-1
CASRLGLMNSEAFF
TGCGCCAGTCGTCTGGGACTGATGAACTCTGAAGCTTTCTTT
>NA|TRBV4-2|few|TRBJ1-2
CASSQLLTGANYGYTF
TGTGCCAGCAGCCAACTCCTGACAGGAGCTAACTATGGCTACACCTTC
>NA|TRBV27|few|TRBJ1-1
CASWKPLAGGAEAFF
TGTGCCAGCTGGAAACCTCTAGCGGGAGGCGCTGAAGCTTTCTTT
>TRBD2|TRBV7-9|few|TRBJ2-7
CASSHVTGLVSYEQYF
TGTGCCAGCAGCCACGTTACCGGACTAGTTTCCTACGAGCAGTACTTC
>NA|TRBV12-3/TRBV12-4|many|TRBJ1-1
CASTPVGKAFF
TGTGCCAGCACCCCCGTAGGTAAAGCTTTCTTT
>NA|TRBV29-1|NA|TRBJ2-4
CSVERALAKNIQYF
TGCAGCGTTGAACGGGCTTTGGCCAAAAACATTCAGTACTTC
>NA|TRBV11-3|NA|TRBJ2-2
CASSRTGTTNTGELFF
TGTGCCAGCAGCCGAACCGGGACCACTAACACCGGGGAGCTGTTTTTT
>TRBD2|TRBV5-6|many|TRBJ2-1
CASSLGLVSIDEQFF
TGTGCCAGCAGCCTCGGACTAGTTTCTATCGATGAGCAGTTCTTC
>NA|TRBV6-5|few|TRBJ2-7
CASSLLEPSYEQYF
TGTGCCAGCAGTTTGCTAGAACCCTCCTACGAGCAGTACTTC
>TRBD1|TRBV24-1|few|TRBJ2-1
CATSDLDRGGQFF
TGTGCCACCAGTGATTTGGACAGGGGAGGGCAGTTCTTC